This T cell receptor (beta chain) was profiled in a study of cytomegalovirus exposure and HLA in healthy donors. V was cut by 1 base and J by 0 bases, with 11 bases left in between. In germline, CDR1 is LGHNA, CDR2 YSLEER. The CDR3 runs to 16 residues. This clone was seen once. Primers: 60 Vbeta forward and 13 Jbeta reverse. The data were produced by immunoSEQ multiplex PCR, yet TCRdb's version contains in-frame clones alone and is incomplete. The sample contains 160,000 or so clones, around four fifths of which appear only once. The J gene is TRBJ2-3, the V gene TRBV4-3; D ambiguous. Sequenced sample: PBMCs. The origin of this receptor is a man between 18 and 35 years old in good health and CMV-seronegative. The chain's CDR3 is CASSQAFLRSTDTQYF. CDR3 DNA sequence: TGCGCCAGCAGCCAAGCATTTCTTCGGAGCACAGATACGCAGTATTTT.